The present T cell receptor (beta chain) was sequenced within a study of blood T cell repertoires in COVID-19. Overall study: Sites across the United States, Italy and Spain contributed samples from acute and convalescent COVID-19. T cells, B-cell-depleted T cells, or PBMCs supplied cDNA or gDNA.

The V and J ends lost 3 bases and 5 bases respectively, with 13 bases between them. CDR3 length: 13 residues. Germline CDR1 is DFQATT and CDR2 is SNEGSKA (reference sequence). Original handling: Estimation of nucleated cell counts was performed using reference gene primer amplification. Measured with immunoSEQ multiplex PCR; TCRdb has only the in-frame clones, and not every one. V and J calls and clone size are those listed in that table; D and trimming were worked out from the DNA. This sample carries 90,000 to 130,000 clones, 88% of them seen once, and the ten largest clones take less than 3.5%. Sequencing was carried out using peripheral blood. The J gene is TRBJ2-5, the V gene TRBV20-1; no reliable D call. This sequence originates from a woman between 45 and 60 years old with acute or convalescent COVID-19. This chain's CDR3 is CSASGLGVETQYF. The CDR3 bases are TGCAGTGCTAGTGGGCTAGGTGTTGAGACCCAGTACTTC.